Sequencing of this TCR beta chain was carried out in a study of T cell responses to AZD1222 COVID-19 vaccine. Study results and caveats: Spike-specific TCR breadth and depth grew following two AZD1222 doses. Possibly, clonal diversity was underestimated; donors were largely white British and included more females. Variant regions that are unmutated are reportedly the target of nearly half of spike-specific TCRs. Repertoires were obtained only post-peak T cell response.

TCRdb's copy holds only in-frame clones and misses some; the assay was immunoSEQ multiplex PCR. Of 110,000 to 150,000 clones listed, around nine tenths are singletons. Germline CDR1 SGDLS, CDR2 YYNGEE. CDR3 size: 15 residues. Trimming removed 0 bases from V and 4 bases from J; junction bases left unmatched: 2. This clone came up a few times. The antigen is not known. V usage is TRBV9 and J usage is TRBJ2-3; TRBD2 aligns across 10 bases. The sample here was peripheral blood, taken on day 0 of AZD1222 vaccination. The sequence was collected from an adult in good health. The CDR3 spells CASSVGTSGPDTQYF. Written as DNA, the CDR3 is TGTGCCAGCAGCGTAGGGACTAGCGGTCCAGATACGCAGTATTTT.